The text below deals with one TCR beta chain. The antigen remains unidentified. This specimen comes from a study of radiotherapy plus CTLA-4 blockade in lung cancer. Background on the study: There were objective responses in 15% to 20% of patients, and around 31% had disease control.

With ipilimumab providing CTLA-4 blockade, focal radiation was administered to patients who had chemo-refractory metastatic non-small-cell lung cancer. Assay: immunoSEQ multiplex PCR; the TCRdb copy retains only in-frame clones and omits some. This table holds under 65,000 clones, 77% found once. Whole-study results and caveats: With interferon-beta, early dynamics of blood T cell clones were reported to best predict response. Peripheral blood showed expansion of tumor-derived TCR clones after radiotherapy and ipilimumab.

Between the trimmed V and J ends, which lost 4 bases and 0 bases, there was a span of 13 bases. Germline CDR1 reads KGHSH; CDR2 reads LQKENI. This CDR3 region has 16 residues. The clonotype was recovered from a human donor with non-small cell lung cancer whose response to radiotherapy plus ipilimumab could not be evaluated. The chain has TRBV18 and TRBJ1-3; a weak D match, TRBD1 (6 bases). The sample consisted of peripheral blood, taken from a patient treated with radiotherapy plus ipilimumab. The CDR3 sequence is CASSLGQTDSGNTIYF. In DNA form, the CDR3 reads TGTGCCAGCTCACTCGGACAGACTGACTCTGGAAACACCATATATTTT.